The clone carrying this T cell receptor (beta chain) was found once. The CDR3 has 15 amino acids. The junction had 7 bases not matched to a gene; V was cut back by 6 bases and J by 2 bases. CDR1 is LGHNT and CDR2 is FRNRAP in the germline V gene. The sample belongs to a study of blood T cell repertoires in COVID-19. Study at large: Researchers got acute and convalescent COVID-19 samples from the United States, Italy and Spain. PBMCs, B-cell-depleted T cells, or T cells provided the cDNA or gDNA that made up the material.

As handled by the study authors: Nucleated cell number was recorded as an estimate derived from reference gene primer amplification. Some clones are missing from TCRdb's copy, which holds only in-frame ones; the method was immunoSEQ multiplex PCR. V, J and clone size derive from that table, while D and trimming were established from the DNA sequence. The table lists over 100,000 clones, approximately 84% of them singletons. The chain links TRBV12-5 to TRBJ1-5, with 7 bases matching TRBD1. This clonotype was sampled from a woman between 50 and 59 years old with acute or convalescent COVID-19. The specimen sequenced was peripheral blood. The CDR3: CASGPQGGGNQPQHF. For the CDR3, the DNA is TGTGCTAGTGGACCTCAGGGGGGCGGCAATCAGCCCCAGCATTTT.